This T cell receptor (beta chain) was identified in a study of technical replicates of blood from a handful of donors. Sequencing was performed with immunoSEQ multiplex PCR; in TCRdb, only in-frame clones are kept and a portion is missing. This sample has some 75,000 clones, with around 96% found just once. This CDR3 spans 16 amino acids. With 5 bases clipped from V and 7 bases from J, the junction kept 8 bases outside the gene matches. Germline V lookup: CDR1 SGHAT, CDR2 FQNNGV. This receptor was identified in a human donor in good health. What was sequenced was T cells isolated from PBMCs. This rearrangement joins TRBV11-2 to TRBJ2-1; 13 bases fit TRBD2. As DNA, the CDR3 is TGTGCCAGCAGCGTCGGGACTAGCGGGAAGGGAAATGAGCAGTTCTTC. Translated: CASSVGTSGKGNEQFF. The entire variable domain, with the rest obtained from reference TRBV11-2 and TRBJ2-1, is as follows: EAGVAQSPRYKIIEKRQSVAFWCNPISGHATLYWYQQILGQGPKLLIQFQNNGVVDDSQLPKDRFSAERLKGVDSTLKIQPAKLEDSAVYLCASSVGTSGKGNEQFFGPGTRLTVL.